This T cell receptor beta chain is from a study of human T cells and chemical hapten exposure. TCRdb redid the calling of the RACE reads with MiXCR, one entry per CDR3 protein. Of about 84,000 distinct CDR3 sequences listed, roughly 10% are singletons. Documented time point: patch test 2, 6 weeks after DPC sensitization. Treatment noted: therapeutic diphenylcyclopropenone sensitization with weekly scalp DPC. Total RNA was extracted from unfractionated whole blood. In its sample, this clonotype was seen many times. Trimming removed 3 bases from V and 4 bases from J, with 9 bases in between. The CDR3 is 13 amino acids.

This receptor was identified in a woman in her twenties or thirties with alopecia areata. Some clones in this sample may be carry-over from other donors' samples. The gene calls are TRBV12-3 or TRBV12-4 and TRBJ1-1, with D maybe TRBD1 (6 bases). The source material was whole blood, sampled in connection with sensitization to the hapten diphenylcyclopropenone (DPC). CDR3 amino acids: CASSFSGATEAFF. CDR3 DNA sequence: TGTGCCAGCAGTTTCTCAGGGGCCACTGAAGCTTTCTTT.